A selection of T cell receptor beta chains follows, all from one sample in a study of blood T cell repertoires in COVID-19. This table comes from immunoSEQ multiplex PCR, and its TCRdb copy is limited to in-frame clones, with some not included. The repertoire has 81,000 or so clones, around 92% of them found once; the top ten carry roughly 5.9%. The sequenced sample was peripheral blood. These receptors came from a woman in her sixties or seventies with active COVID-19. CDR3s include the opening cysteine and the closing phenylalanine or tryptophan. The D gene is left open where the match is weak. Where a row states a size, it is once, few, many or the class of an expanded clone; other rows omit it.

v_gene: TRBV14; j_gene: TRBJ2-2; abundance: -; d_gene: -; CDR3nt: TGTGCCAGCAGCCAAGATATTACAAGGGGCGGGGAGCTGTTTTTT; CDR3aa: CASSQDITRGGELFF
v_gene: TRBV5-1; j_gene: TRBJ2-5; abundance: -; d_gene: -; CDR3nt: TGCGCCAGCAGCTTGAGGAGCTCAAGCGGAACCACCCGAGAGACCCAGTACTTC; CDR3aa: CASSLRSSSGTTRETQYF
v_gene: TRBV28; j_gene: TRBJ1-5; abundance: -; d_gene: -; CDR3nt: TGTGCCAGCAGTCACAGGGATAGCAATCAGCCCCAGCATTTT; CDR3aa: CASSHRDSNQPQHF
v_gene: TRBV4-3; j_gene: TRBJ2-2; abundance: -; d_gene: -; CDR3nt: TGCGCCAGCAGCCAAGTGGCCGGGTCGAACACCGGGGAGCTGTTTTTT; CDR3aa: CASSQVAGSNTGELFF
v_gene: TRBV19; j_gene: TRBJ2-3; abundance: -; d_gene: -; CDR3nt: TGTGCCGTACAGGGACAAAGCACAGATACGCAGTATTTT; CDR3aa: CAVQGQSTDTQYF
v_gene: TRBV6-2/TRBV6-3; j_gene: TRBJ1-2; abundance: -; d_gene: TRBD1; CDR3nt: TGTGCCAGCAGTTACTCGACAGGGGCGGGCTATGGCTACACCTTC; CDR3aa: CASSYSTGAGYGYTF
v_gene: TRBV24-1; j_gene: TRBJ2-7; abundance: -; d_gene: TRBD1; CDR3nt: TGTGCCACCAGTGATTTGGGGACAGGAGACTCCTACGAGCAGTACTTC; CDR3aa: CATSDLGTGDSYEQYF
v_gene: TRBV5-5; j_gene: TRBJ2-7; abundance: -; d_gene: TRBD1; CDR3nt: TGTGCCAGCGGCGGACAGGGGTCTTTTTACGAGCAGTACTTC; CDR3aa: CASGGQGSFYEQYF
v_gene: TRBV5-4; j_gene: TRBJ2-2; abundance: -; d_gene: TRBD1; CDR3nt: TGTGCCAGCAGTTTGGACAGGTGGGACACCGGGGAGCTGTTTTTT; CDR3aa: CASSLDRWDTGELFF
v_gene: TRBV25-1; j_gene: TRBJ1-1; abundance: -; d_gene: -; CDR3nt: TGTGCCAGCAGTGAAGCGAGTGGCCTCGGGGAAGCTTTCTTT; CDR3aa: CASSEASGLGEAFF
v_gene: TRBV5-1; j_gene: TRBJ1-1; abundance: -; d_gene: TRBD1; CDR3nt: TGCGCCAGCAGCGACGGACAGGCAGTAAGGAATGAAGCTTTCTTT; CDR3aa: CASSDGQAVRNEAFF
v_gene: TRBV29-1; j_gene: TRBJ2-7; abundance: -; d_gene: -; CDR3nt: TGCAGCGTTGAAGATCGCTCGGCAGGGTGGAACGAGCAGTACTTC; CDR3aa: CSVEDRSAGWNEQYF
v_gene: TRBV5-4; j_gene: TRBJ1-3; abundance: -; d_gene: -; CDR3nt: TGTGCCAGCAGCTTGGGGGGTGGGCAGGGCTCTGGAAACACCATATATTTT; CDR3aa: CASSLGGGQGSGNTIYF
v_gene: TRBV28; j_gene: TRBJ1-5; abundance: few; d_gene: TRBD1; CDR3nt: TGTGCCAGCACTCCGACAGGGTTCGAGCAGCCCCAGCATTTT; CDR3aa: CASTPTGFEQPQHF